This T cell receptor (beta chain) was identified in a study of shared clonotypes between healthy human individuals. Overall study context: A few men and a couple of women, aged 18 to 49, were donors. Study conclusions and caveats: The study found lower generation probabilities in non-shared clonotypes than in those shared by all four donors. Among the subsets, naive ones generally showed larger estimated richness than memory ones.

On this clone itself: Its target is unknown.

Produced via immunoSEQ multiplex PCR; TCRdb's table is partial and in-frame only. The data show roughly 2 million clones, 85% to 95% seen once. The CD4+ fraction was divided into a CD45RA+ naive subset and a CD45RA-negative memory subset. Germline CDR1 DFQATT, CDR2 SNEGSKA (reference sequence). V lost 6 bases and J 9 bases, leaving 15 bases between the germline ends. The CDR3 consists of 11 residues. This chain links TRBV20-1 with TRBJ2-7; D possibly corresponds to TRBD2 (5 bases). The TCR was taken from a man aged 18 to 30 in good health. Sequences were obtained from naive CD4+ T cells sorted from blood. The subset is: CD45RA+ positively selected. CDR3 coding DNA: TGCAGTGCCAGTAGCGATGGCGGGCAGTACTTC. It yields the protein CSASSDGGQYF.